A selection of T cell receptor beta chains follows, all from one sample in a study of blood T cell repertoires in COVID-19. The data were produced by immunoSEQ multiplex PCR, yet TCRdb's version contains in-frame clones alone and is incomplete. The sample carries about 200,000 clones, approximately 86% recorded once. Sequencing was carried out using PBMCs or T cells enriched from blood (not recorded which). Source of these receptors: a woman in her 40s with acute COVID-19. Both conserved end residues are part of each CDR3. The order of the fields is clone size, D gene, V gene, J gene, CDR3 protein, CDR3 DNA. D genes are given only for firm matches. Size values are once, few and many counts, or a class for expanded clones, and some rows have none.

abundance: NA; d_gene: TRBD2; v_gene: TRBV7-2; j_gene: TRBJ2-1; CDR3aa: CASRPETSGYNEQFF; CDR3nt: TGTGCCAGCCGACCCGAGACTAGCGGGTACAATGAGCAGTTCTTC
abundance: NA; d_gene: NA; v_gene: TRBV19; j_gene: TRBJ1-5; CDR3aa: CASSMFGQSNQPQHF; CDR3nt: TGTGCCAGTAGTATGTTCGGACAGAGCAATCAGCCCCAGCATTTT
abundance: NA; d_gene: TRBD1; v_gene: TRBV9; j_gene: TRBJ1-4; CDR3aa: CASSVSPTGANEKLFF; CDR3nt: TGTGCCAGCAGCGTTTCCCCGACAGGGGCTAATGAAAAACTGTTTTTT
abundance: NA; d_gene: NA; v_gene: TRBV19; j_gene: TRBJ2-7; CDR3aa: CASAAGHGVYEQYF; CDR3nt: TGTGCCAGTGCCGCCGGCCACGGGGTGTACGAGCAGTACTTC
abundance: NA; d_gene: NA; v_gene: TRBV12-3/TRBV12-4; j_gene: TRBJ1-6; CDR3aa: CASSFQDSPLHF; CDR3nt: TGTGCCAGCAGTTTCCAGGATTCACCCCTCCACTTT
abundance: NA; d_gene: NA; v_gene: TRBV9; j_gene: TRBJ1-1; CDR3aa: CASSVAVGRNTEAFF; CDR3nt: TGTGCCAGCAGCGTAGCGGTGGGCAGGAACACTGAAGCTTTCTTT
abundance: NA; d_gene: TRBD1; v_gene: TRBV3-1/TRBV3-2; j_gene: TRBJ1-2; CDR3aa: CASSQGDRAHYGYTF; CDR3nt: TGTGCCAGCAGCCAAGGGGACAGGGCACATTATGGCTACACCTTC
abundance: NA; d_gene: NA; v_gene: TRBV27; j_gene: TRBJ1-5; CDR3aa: CASSLRGYQPQHF; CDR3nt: TGTGCCAGCAGTTTACGGGGGTACCAGCCCCAGCATTTT
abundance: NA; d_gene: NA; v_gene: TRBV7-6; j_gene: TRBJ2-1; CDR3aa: CASSPRRAGFVEQFF; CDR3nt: TGTGCCAGCAGCCCGAGGAGGGCCGGGTTCGTTGAGCAGTTCTTC
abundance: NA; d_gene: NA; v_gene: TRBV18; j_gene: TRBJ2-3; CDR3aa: CASSLSGADTDTQYF; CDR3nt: TGTGCCAGCTCACTGAGCGGAGCCGACACAGATACGCAGTATTTT
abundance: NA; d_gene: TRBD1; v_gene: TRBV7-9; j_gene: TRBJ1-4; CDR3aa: CASSFGQGNEKLFF; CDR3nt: TGTGCCAGCAGCTTCGGACAGGGGAATGAAAAACTGTTTTTT
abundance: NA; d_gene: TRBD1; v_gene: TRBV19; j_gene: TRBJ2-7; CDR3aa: CASSITGGSEQYF; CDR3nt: TGTGCCAGTAGTATCACAGGGGGGAGCGAGCAGTACTTC
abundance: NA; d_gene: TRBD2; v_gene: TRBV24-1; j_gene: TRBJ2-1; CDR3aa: CATSDLGLAGGYEQFF; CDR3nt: TGTGCCACCAGTGATTTGGGACTAGCGGGAGGCTATGAGCAGTTCTTC
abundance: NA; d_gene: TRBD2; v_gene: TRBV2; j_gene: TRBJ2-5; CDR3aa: CASFGTSGRGLETQYF; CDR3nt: TGTGCCAGCTTTGGGACTAGCGGGAGAGGTTTAGAGACCCAGTACTTC
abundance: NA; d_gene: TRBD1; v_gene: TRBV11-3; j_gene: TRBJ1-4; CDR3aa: CASSTPPGQGYFDEEKLFF; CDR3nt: TGTGCCAGCAGCACACCACCGGGACAGGGGTATTTCGATGAGGAAAAACTGTTTTTT
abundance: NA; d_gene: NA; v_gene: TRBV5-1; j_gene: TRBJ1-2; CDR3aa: CASSLRQVDGYTF; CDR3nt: TGCGCCAGCAGCCTCCGACAGGTTGATGGCTACACCTTC
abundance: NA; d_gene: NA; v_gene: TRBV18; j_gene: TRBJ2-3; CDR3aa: CASSSTVTDTQYF; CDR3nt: TGTGCCAGCTCATCTACGGTCACAGATACGCAGTATTTT
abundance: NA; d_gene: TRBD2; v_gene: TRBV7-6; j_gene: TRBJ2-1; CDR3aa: CASSLLVAGGNNEQFF; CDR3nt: TGTGCCAGCAGCTTATTAGTAGCGGGGGGAAACAATGAGCAGTTCTTC
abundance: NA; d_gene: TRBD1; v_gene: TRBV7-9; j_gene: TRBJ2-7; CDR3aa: CASSTLGQGSEQYF; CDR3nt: TGTGCCAGCAGCACGCTGGGACAGGGAAGCGAGCAGTACTTC
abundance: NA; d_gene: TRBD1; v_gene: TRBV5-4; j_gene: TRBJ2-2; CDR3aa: CASSEGQKGGELFF; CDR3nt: TGTGCCAGCAGCGAGGGACAGAAGGGCGGGGAGCTGTTTTTT
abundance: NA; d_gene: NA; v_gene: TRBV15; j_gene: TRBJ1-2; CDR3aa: CATSPGRGNYGYTF; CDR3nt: TGTGCCACCAGTCCCGGACGGGGGAACTATGGCTACACCTTC
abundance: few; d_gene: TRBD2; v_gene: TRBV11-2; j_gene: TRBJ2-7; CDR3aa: CASSSLAGRSYEQYF; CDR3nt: TGTGCCAGCAGCTCATTAGCGGGCCGGTCCTACGAGCAGTACTTC
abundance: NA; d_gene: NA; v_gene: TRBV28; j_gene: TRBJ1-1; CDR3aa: CASSLGGSRANTEAFF; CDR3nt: TGTGCCAGCAGTTTGGGGGGTAGCAGGGCGAACACTGAAGCTTTCTTT
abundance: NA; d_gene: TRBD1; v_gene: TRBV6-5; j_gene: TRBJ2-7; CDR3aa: CASSSTGQTYEQYF; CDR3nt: TGTGCCAGCAGTTCTACGGGACAGACCTACGAGCAGTACTTC
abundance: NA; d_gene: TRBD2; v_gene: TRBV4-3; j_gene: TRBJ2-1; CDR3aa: CASSQGSGVYNEQFF; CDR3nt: TGCGCCAGCAGCCAAGGTAGCGGGGTTTACAATGAGCAGTTCTTC
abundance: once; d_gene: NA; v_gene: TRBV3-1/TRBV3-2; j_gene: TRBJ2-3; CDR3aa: CASSVANTQYF; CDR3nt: TGTGCCAGCAGTGTAGCGAATACGCAGTATTTT
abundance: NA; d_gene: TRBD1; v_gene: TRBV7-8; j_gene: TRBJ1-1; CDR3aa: CASSLDLSGGAGRLAFF; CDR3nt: TGTGCCAGCAGCTTAGATTTGTCAGGGGGCGCAGGTCGTCTGGCTTTCTTT
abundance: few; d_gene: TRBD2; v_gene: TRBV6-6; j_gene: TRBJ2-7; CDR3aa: CASKASGRFHEQYF; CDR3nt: TGTGCCAGCAAGGCTAGCGGGAGATTCCACGAGCAGTACTTC
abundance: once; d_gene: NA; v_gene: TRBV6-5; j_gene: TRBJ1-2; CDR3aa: CASSPADRNGYTF; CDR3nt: TGTGCCAGCAGTCCCGCCGACAGGAATGGCTACACCTTC
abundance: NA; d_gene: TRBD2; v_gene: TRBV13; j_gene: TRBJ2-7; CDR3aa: CASSLSSGRGISYEQYF; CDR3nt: TGTGCCAGCAGCCTTAGTAGCGGGAGGGGAATCTCCTACGAGCAGTACTTC
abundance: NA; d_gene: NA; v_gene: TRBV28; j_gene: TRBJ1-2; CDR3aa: CASTLRVGYGYTF; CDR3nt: TGTGCCAGCACCCTGAGGGTTGGTTATGGCTACACCTTC
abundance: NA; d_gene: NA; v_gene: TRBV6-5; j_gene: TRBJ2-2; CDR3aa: CASRSTAGELFF; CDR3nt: TGTGCCAGCAGGAGCACGGCCGGGGAGCTGTTTTTT
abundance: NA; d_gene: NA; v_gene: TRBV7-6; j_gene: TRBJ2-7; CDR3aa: CASSLGQDEQYF; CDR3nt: TGTGCCAGCAGCTTAGGGCAGGACGAGCAGTACTTC
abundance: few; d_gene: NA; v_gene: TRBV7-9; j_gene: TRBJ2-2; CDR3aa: CASKAPLENTGELFF; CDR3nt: TGTGCCAGCAAAGCCCCTCTTGAAAACACCGGGGAGCTGTTTTTT
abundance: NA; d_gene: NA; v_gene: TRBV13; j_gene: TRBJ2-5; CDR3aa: CASSLRYQETQYF; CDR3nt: TGTGCCAGCAGCCTACGGTACCAAGAGACCCAGTACTTC
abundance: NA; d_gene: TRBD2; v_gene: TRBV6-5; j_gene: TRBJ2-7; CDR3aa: CASRRESTYEQYF; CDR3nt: TGTGCCAGCAGGCGGGAGTCAACCTACGAGCAGTACTTC
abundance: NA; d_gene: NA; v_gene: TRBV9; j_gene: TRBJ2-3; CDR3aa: CASSAGLTDTQYF; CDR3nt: TGTGCCAGCAGCGCGGGACTCACAGATACGCAGTATTTT
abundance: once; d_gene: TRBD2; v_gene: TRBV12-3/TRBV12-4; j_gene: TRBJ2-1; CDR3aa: CASKPAGVGEQFF; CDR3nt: TGTGCCAGCAAGCCAGCGGGAGTGGGGGAGCAGTTCTTC
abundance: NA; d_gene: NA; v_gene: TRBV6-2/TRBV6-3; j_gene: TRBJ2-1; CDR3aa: CASSHAARQFF; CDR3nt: TGTGCCAGCAGTCACGCAGCGAGACAGTTCTTC
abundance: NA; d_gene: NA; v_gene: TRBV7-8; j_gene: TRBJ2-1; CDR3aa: CASTQEAMNEQFF; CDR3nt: TGTGCCAGCACCCAGGAGGCGATGAATGAGCAGTTCTTC
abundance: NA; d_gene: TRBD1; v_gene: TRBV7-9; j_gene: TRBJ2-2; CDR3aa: CASSRTGAFTGELFF; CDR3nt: TGTGCCAGCTCTCGGACAGGGGCCTTCACCGGGGAGCTGTTTTTT
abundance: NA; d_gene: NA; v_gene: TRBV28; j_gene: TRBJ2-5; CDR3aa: CASSSTVVLAQYF; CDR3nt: TGTGCCAGCAGCTCTACTGTGGTGTTGGCCCAGTACTTC
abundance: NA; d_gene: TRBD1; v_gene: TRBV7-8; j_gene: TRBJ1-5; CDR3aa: CASSSNRGRNQPQHF; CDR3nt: TGTGCCAGCAGCTCCAACAGGGGGCGGAATCAGCCCCAGCATTTT
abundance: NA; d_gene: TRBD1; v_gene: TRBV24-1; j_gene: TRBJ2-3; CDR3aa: CATSVHGQGARADTQYF; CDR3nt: TGTGCCACCAGTGTCCACGGACAGGGAGCCCGGGCAGATACGCAGTATTTT
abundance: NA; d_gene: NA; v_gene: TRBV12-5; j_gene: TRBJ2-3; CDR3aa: CASGRTRSTDTQYF; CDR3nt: TGTGCTAGTGGTCGGACACGGAGCACAGATACGCAGTATTTT
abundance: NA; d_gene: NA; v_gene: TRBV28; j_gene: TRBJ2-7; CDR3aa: CASSLGLASYEQYF; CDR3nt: TGTGCCAGCAGTTTAGGTCTAGCGTCCTACGAGCAGTACTTC
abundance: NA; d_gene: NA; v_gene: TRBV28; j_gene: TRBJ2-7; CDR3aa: CASSSGVYEQYF; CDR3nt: TGTGCCAGCAGTTCCGGGGTTTACGAGCAGTACTTC
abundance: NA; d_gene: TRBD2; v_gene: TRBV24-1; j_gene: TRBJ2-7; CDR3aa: CATSGTSGSEQYF; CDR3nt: TGTGCCACCTCCGGGACTAGCGGGAGTGAGCAGTACTTC
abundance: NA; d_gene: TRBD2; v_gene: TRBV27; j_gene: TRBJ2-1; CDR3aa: CASSFSGRVNEQFF; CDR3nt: TGTGCCAGCAGTTTTAGCGGGAGGGTTAATGAGCAGTTCTTC
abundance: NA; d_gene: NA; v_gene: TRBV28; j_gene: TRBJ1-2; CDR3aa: CASSLFRQARGYTF; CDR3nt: TGTGCCAGCAGTTTATTTAGACAGGCGAGGGGCTACACCTTC
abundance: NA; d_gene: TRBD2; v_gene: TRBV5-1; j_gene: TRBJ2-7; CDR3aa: CASSLEPSGAGYEQYF; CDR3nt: TGCGCCAGCAGCTTGGAGCCTAGCGGGGCGGGCTACGAGCAGTACTTC
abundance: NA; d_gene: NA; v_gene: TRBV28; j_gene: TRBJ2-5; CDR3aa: CASSLIGNGAETQYF; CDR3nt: TGTGCCAGCAGTTTAATCGGAAATGGAGCGGAGACCCAGTACTTC
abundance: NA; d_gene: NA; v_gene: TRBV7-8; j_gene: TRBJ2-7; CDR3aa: CASSPRVTSEQYF; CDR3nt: TGTGCCAGCAGCCCCCGAGTGACTAGCGAGCAGTACTTC
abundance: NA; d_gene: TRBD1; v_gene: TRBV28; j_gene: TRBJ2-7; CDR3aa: CASIEQGGSYEQYF; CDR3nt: TGTGCCAGCATCGAACAGGGGGGTTCCTACGAGCAGTACTTC
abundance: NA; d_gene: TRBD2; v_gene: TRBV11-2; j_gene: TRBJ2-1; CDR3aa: CASSPSGKYNEQFF; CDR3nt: TGTGCCAGCAGTCCTAGCGGAAAATACAATGAGCAGTTCTTC
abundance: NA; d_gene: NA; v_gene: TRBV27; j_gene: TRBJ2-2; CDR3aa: CASSLGLYTGELFF; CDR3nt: TGTGCCAGCAGTCTGGGACTTTACACCGGGGAGCTGTTTTTT